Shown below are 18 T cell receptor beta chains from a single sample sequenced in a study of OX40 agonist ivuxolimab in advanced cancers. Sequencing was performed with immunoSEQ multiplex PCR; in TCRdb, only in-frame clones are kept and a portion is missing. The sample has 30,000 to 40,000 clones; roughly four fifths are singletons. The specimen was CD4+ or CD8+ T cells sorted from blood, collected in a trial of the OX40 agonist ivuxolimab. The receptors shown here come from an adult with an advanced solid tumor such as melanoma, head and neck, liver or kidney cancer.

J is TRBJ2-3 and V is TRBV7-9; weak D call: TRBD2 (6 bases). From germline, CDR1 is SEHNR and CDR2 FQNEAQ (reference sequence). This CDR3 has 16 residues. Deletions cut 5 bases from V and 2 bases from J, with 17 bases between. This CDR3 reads CASSPSEEGNTDTQYF. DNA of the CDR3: TGTGCCAGCAGCCCAAGCGAGGAGGGAAACACAGATACGCAGTATTTT.

In nucleotides, the CDR3 is TGTGCCAGCAGTTTGTTGGGTTCTAATGAAAAACTGTTTTTT. It is translated as CASSLLGSNEKLFF. The gene calls are TRBV28 and TRBJ1-4; D not certain. The ends were cut back, 3 bases at V and 3 bases at J, with 8 bases in the middle. Germline V gives CDR1 MDHEN, CDR2 SYDVKM. The CDR3 is 14 amino acids.

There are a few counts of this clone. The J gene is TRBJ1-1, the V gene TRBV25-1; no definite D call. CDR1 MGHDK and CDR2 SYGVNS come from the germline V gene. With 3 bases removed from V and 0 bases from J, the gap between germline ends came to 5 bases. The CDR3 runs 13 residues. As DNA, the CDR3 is TGTGCCAGCAGTGATAGAATGAACACTGAAGCTTTCTTT. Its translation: CASSDRMNTEAFF.

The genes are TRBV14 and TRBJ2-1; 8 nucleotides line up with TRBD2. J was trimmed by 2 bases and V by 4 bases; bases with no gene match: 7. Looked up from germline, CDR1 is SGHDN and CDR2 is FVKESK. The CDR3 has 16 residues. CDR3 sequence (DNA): TGTGCCAGCAGCCTAAGTAAGCGGGAGCCCTACAATGAGCAGTTCTTC. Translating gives CASSLSKREPYNEQFF. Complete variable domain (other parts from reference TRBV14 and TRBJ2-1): EAGVTQFPSHSVIEKGQTVTLRCDPISGHDNLYWYRRVMGKEIKFLLHFVKESKQDESGMPNNRFLAERTGGTYSTLKVQPAELEDSGVYFCASSLSKREPYNEQFFGPGTRLTVL.

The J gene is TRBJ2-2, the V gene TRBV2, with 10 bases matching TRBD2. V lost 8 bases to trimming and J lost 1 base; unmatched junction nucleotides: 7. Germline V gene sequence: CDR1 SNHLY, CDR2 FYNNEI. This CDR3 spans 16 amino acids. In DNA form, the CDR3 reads TGTGCCAGCGTCACTTCTAGCGGGAGGAACACCGGGGAGCTGTTTTTT. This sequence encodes CASVTSSGRNTGELFF. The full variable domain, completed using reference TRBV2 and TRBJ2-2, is EPEVTQTPSHQVTQMGQEVILRCVPISNHLYFYWYRQILGQKVEFLVSFYNNEISEKSEIFDDQFSVERPDGSNFTLKIRSTKLEDSAMYFCASVTSSGRNTGELFFGEGSRLTVL.

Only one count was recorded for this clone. In DNA form, the CDR3 reads TGCAGCGCTAACCCTGGGACTAGCGGGGGGGCCGTTCCAGATACGCAGTATTTT. It codes for CSANPGTSGGAVPDTQYF. The chain carries TRBV29-1 and TRBJ2-3, with TRBD2 identical over 16 bases. V was pared by 7 bases and J by 4 bases, with 14 bases of the junction left unmatched. The germline gives CDR1 SQVTM, CDR2 ANQGSEA. This CDR3 contains 18 residues.

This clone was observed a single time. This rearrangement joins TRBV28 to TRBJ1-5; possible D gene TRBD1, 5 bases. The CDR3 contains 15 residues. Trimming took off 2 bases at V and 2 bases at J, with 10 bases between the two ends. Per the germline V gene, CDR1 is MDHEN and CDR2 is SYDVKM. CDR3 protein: CASSLGGGGNQPQHF. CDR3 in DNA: TGTGCCAGCAGTTTAGGCGGGGGAGGCAATCAGCCCCAGCATTTT.

The DNA for the CDR3 is TGTGCCAGCAGTCCGGGGGTGGCTACCGAGCAGTACTTC. This gives the protein CASSPGVATEQYF. The rearrangement links TRBV27 to TRBJ2-7; tentative D call: TRBD2 (6 bases). The CDR3 consists of 13 residues. Trimming shortened V by 5 bases and J by 6 bases, and 14 bases separated the two germline ends. Germline loops: CDR1 MNHEY, CDR2 SMNVEV (reference sequence).

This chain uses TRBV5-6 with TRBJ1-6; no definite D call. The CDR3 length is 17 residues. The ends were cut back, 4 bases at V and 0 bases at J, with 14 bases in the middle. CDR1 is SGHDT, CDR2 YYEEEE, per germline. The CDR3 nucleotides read TGTGCCAGCAGCGAGGAATGGGCATACTCCTATAATTCACCCCTCCACTTT. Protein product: CASSEEWAYSYNSPLHF.

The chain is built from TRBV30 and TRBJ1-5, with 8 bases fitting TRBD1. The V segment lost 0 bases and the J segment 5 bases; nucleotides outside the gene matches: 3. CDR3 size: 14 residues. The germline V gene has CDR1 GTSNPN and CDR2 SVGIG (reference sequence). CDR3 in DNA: TGTGCCTGGAGTGTAGGGACAGGTGATCAGCCCCAGCATTTT. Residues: CAWSVGTGDQPQHF.

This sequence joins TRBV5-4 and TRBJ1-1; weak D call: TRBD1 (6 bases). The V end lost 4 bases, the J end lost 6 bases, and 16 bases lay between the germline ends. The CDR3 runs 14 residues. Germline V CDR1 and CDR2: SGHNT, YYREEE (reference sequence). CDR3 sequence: CASSPTGLGPEAFF. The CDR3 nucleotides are TGTGCCAGCAGCCCCACAGGGTTGGGGCCTGAAGCTTTCTTT.

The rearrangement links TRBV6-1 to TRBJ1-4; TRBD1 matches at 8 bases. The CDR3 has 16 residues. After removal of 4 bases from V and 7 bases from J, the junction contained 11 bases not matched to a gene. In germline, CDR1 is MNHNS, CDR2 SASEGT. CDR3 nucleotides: TGTGCCAGCAGTGGGGGGCAGGGGGCCGGTAGTGAAAAACTGTTTTTT. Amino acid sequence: CASSGGQGAGSEKLFF.

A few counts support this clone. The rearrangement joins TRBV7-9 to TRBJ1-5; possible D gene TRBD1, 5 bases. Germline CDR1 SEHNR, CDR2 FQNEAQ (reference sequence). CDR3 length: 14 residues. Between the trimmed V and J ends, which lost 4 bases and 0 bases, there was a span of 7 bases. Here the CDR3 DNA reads TGTGCCAGCAGCTCCAGGGATAGCAATCAGCCCCAGCATTTT. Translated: CASSSRDSNQPQHF.

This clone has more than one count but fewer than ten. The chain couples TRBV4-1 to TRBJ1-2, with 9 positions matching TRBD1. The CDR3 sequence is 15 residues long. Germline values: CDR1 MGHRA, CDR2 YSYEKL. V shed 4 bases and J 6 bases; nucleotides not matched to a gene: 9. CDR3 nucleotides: TGCGCCAGCAGCCCTGTCGGGACAGGGAGGAATGGCTACACCTTC. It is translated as CASSPVGTGRNGYTF.

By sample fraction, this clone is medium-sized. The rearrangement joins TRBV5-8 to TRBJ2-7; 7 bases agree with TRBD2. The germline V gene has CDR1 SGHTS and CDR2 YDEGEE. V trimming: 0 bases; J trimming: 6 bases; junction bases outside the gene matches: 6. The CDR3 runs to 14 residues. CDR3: CASSLAWGGGEQYF. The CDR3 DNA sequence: TGTGCCAGCAGCTTGGCTTGGGGGGGAGGCGAGCAGTACTTC. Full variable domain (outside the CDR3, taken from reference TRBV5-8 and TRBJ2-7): EAGVTQSPTHLIKTRGQQATLRCSPISGHTSVYWYQQALGLGLQFLLWYDEGEERNRGNFPPRFSGRQFPNYSSELNVNALELEDSALYLCASSLAWGGGEQYFGPGTRLTVT.

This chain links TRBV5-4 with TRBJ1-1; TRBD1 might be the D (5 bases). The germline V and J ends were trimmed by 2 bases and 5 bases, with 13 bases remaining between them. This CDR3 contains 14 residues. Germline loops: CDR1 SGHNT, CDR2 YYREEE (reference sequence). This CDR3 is CASSFGAPGTEAFF. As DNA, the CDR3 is TGTGCCAGCAGCTTCGGGGCCCCGGGAACTGAAGCTTTCTTT.

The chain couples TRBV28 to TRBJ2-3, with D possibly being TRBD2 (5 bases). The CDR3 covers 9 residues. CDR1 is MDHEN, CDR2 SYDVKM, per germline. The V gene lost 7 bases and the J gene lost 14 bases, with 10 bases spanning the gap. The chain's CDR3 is CASNLRGYF. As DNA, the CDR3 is TGTGCCAGCAACCTCCGGGGGTATTTT.

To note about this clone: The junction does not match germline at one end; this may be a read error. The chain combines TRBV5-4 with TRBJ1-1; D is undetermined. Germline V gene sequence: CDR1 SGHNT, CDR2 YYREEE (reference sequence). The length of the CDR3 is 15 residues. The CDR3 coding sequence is TGCGCCAGCAGCCAAGATCCGGGATCCGGCACTGAAGCTTTCTTT. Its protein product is CASSQDPGSGTEAFF.